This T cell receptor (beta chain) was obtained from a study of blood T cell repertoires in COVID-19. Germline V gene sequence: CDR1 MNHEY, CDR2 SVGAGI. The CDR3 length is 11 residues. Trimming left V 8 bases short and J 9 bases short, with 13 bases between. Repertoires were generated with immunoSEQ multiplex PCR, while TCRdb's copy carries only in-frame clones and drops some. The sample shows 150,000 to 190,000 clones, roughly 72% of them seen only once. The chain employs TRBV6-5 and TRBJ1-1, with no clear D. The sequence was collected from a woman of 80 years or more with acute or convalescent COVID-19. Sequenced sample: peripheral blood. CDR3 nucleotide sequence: TGTGCCAGCTGGGGAGCGGCAAAAGCTTTCTTT. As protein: CASWGAAKAFF.